A single sample gave rise to the 4 T cell receptor beta chains below, sequenced in a study of cytomegalovirus exposure and HLA in healthy donors. PCR amplification relied on 60 Vbeta primers (plus 13 Jbeta primers). Assay: immunoSEQ multiplex PCR; the TCRdb copy retains only in-frame clones and omits some. The sample shows 100,000 or so clones, approximately 85% of them seen only once. What was sequenced was PBMCs. The receptors were sampled from a man aged 40-50 years in good health and CMV-seropositive.

The chain is built from TRBV6-5 and TRBJ2-7; the D gene is possibly TRBD2 (5 bases). The germline CDR1 and CDR2 sequences are MNHEY and SVGAGI. The CDR3 spans 9 residues. The CDR3: CWRTYEQYF. In DNA form, the CDR3 reads TGTTGGAGGACCTACGAGCAGTACTTC.

The chain links TRBV28 to TRBJ2-5; tentative D call: TRBD2 (5 bases). The CDR3 extends over 15 amino acids. CDR1 and CDR2 from the germline V gene are MDHEN and SYDVKM. The V and J ends lost 4 bases and 0 bases respectively, with 12 bases between them. The CDR3, as DNA: TGTGCCAGCAGTTCCAATCGGGAAAACCAAGAGACCCAGTACTTC. The encoded protein is CASSSNRENQETQYF. Together with reference TRBV28 and TRBJ2-5, the CDR3 gives the full variable domain: DVKVTQSSRYLVKRTGEKVFLECVQDMDHENMFWYRQDPGLGLRLIYFSYDVKMKEKGDIPEGYSVSREKKERFSLILESASTNQTSMYLCASSSNRENQETQYFGPGTRLLVL.

This clone has a single count. V is TRBV6-5 and J is TRBJ2-1; TRBD2 aligns across 7 bases. CDR1 is MNHEY, CDR2 SVGAGI, per germline. The CDR3 consists of 12 residues. In DNA form, the CDR3 reads TGTGCAAGTCGTCTCCGCGGGGGTGAGCAGTTCTTC. Translation: CASRLRGGEQFF.

Comments on this clone: At the DNA level, this CDR3 is encoded by other sequences in the same sample as well. The J gene is TRBJ1-2, the V gene TRBV4-2; 9 positions agree with TRBD1. V dropped 5 bases and J dropped 2; count of bases not matched to a gene: 12. The germline V gene encodes CDR1 LGHNA and CDR2 YNFKEQ. The CDR3 length is 17 residues. DNA for the CDR3: TGTGCCAGCAGCTTATGGTCCGGGACAGGGATCAACTATGGCTACACCTTC. This sequence encodes CASSLWSGTGINYGYTF.